Listed below are T cell receptor beta chains from one sample, sequenced in a study of T cells in Graves' hyperthyroidism and ophthalmopathy. TCRdb passed the multiplex PCR reads through MiXCR, listing each CDR3 protein once. Of 550,000 to 800,000 distinct CDR3 sequences in the sample, about 17% were seen once. The source material was blood. The receptor set was obtained from a man aged 18 to 30 with Graves' hyperthyroidism. The CDR3 runs from the conserved cysteine through the conserved F or W. Each record gives: clone size, J gene, V gene, D gene, CDR3 DNA, CDR3 protein. The D gene is left open where the match is weak. Clone size is not always given. Where it is, it says once, few, many or a class for expanded clones.

. | TRBJ2-7 | TRBV5-1 | TRBD2 | TGCGCCAGCAGCGTGGGACTAGCGGGAAGCGAGCAGTACTTC | CASSVGLAGSEQYF
few | TRBJ2-7 | TRBV6-1 | . | TGTGCCAGCAGTCGACGGAGGCTGGAGGGACCCGAGCAGTACTTC | CASSRRRLEGPEQYF
many | TRBJ2-1 | TRBV7-9 | . | TGTGCCAGCAGCGACACAGGGATCCACAATGAGCAGTTCTTC | CASSDTGIHNEQFF
many | TRBJ2-1 | TRBV20-1 | . | TGCAGTGCTAGAGGTCTGAATGAGCAGTTCTTC | CSARGLNEQFF
few | TRBJ2-1 | TRBV12-3/TRBV12-4 | TRBD2 | TGTGCCAGCAGTCGCCGGACTAGCGGGTGGAACCATGAGCAGTTCTTC | CASSRRTSGWNHEQFF
. | TRBJ1-1 | TRBV10-3 | . | TGTGCCATCAGTGAGTCGAAATACGGAGATAAGGGGACTGAAGCTTTCTTT | CAISESKYGDKGTEAFF
many | TRBJ1-1 | TRBV12-3/TRBV12-4 | . | TGTGCCAGCAGGCTAGCGGAAGGGAAAGCTTTCTTT | CASRLAEGKAFF
many | TRBJ2-3 | TRBV29-1 | . | TGCAGCGTCAACTGGGCTGAGAGCACAGATACGCAGTATTTT | CSVNWAESTDTQYF
many | TRBJ2-4 | TRBV20-1 | . | TGCAGTGCTAGCTCGGGGATTCAAAACATTCAGTACTTC | CSASSGIQNIQYF
few | TRBJ1-2 | TRBV6-4 | TRBD1 | TGTGCCAGCAGTGCGGGACAGGGCGGTGGCTACACCTTC | CASSAGQGGGYTF
few | TRBJ1-2 | TRBV7-8 | . | TGTGCCAGCAGCCCGCTGACCGGAACTTATGGCTACACCTTC | CASSPLTGTYGYTF
many | TRBJ2-1 | TRBV12-3/TRBV12-4 | TRBD1 | TGTGCCAGCAGTCCTAGGACAGGGGACAATGAGCAGTTCTTC | CASSPRTGDNEQFF
many | TRBJ2-1 | TRBV6-6 | . | TGTGCCAGCAGTTACGGCGCTACGAATGAGCAGTTCTTC | CASSYGATNEQFF
. | TRBJ1-2 | TRBV10-3 | TRBD1 | TGTGCCATCCAAGACAGGGGGCTAAGTGATTATGGCTACACCTTC | CAIQDRGLSDYGYTF
many | TRBJ1-1 | TRBV19 | TRBD1 | TGTGCCAGTGTCAGGGGGCCACAGAACACTGAAGCTTTCTTT | CASVRGPQNTEAFF
few | TRBJ1-5 | TRBV10-1 | . | TGCGCCAGCACCGGTTGGGACATGGAGCGGTATAGCAATCAGCCCCAGCATTTT | CASTGWDMERYSNQPQHF
many | TRBJ2-3 | TRBV11-2 | . | TGTGCCAGCAGCTTAGATTCGGGAGATACGCAGTATTTT | CASSLDSGDTQYF